Listed below are T cell receptor beta chains from one sample, sequenced in a study of CD8 T cells in ankylosing spondylitis. TCRdb recomputed calls from the 5' RACE reads with MiXCR, one row per CDR3 protein. The table lists about 42,000 distinct CDR3 sequences, around 2.9% of them singletons, with approximately 4.3% in the top ten. Sequencing input: blood, either unsorted or a sorted T cell fraction (not recorded which). The source is a male donor with ankylosing spondylitis or in good health (not recorded which). Each CDR3 is given with its conserved first and last residue. Each record gives: clone size, V gene, J gene, D gene, CDR3 protein, CDR3 DNA. A D gene is named only where the DNA matches it firmly. The size field is filled for only some rows; it gives once, few, many or a size class.

size: .
V: TRBV9
J: TRBJ2-7
D: .
CDR3: CASSPQGLGAYEQYF
DNA: TGTGCCAGCAGCCCCCAGGGATTAGGGGCCTACGAGCAGTACTTC

size: many
V: TRBV9
J: TRBJ2-3
D: .
CDR3: CASSAGGRSTDTQYF
DNA: TGTGCCAGCAGCGCCGGGGGGCGTAGCACAGATACGCAGTATTTT

size: many
V: TRBV9
J: TRBJ1-1
D: .
CDR3: CASSARPEGTEAFF
DNA: TGTGCCAGCAGCGCCCGCCCCGAAGGCACTGAAGCTTTCTTT

size: medium-sized
V: TRBV9
J: TRBJ2-7
D: TRBD1
CDR3: CASSVGVGTGVEQYF
DNA: TGTGCCAGCAGCGTAGGCGTGGGGACAGGGGTCGAGCAGTACTTC

size: many
V: TRBV9
J: TRBJ2-1
D: TRBD2
CDR3: CASSPAGDLGLAGHNEQFF
DNA: TGTGCCAGCAGCCCTGCGGGGGACCTGGGACTAGCGGGACACAATGAGCAGTTCTTC

size: many
V: TRBV9
J: TRBJ2-3
D: TRBD2
CDR3: CASSVAGGWNTQYF
DNA: TGTGCCAGCAGCGTAGCGGGAGGGTGGAATACGCAGTATTTT

size: many
V: TRBV9
J: TRBJ1-3
D: .
CDR3: CASSASTRAHSGNTIYF
DNA: TGTGCCAGCAGCGCCTCCACCAGGGCCCACTCTGGAAACACCATATATTTT

size: many
V: TRBV9
J: TRBJ2-2
D: .
CDR3: CASSVGGAVNTGELFF
DNA: TGTGCCAGCAGCGTAGGGGGGGCAGTCAACACCGGGGAGCTGTTTTTT

size: many
V: TRBV9
J: TRBJ2-3
D: TRBD1
CDR3: CASSVGAPGTGTSTDTQYF
DNA: TGTGCCAGCAGCGTAGGGGCTCCCGGGACAGGGACTAGCACAGATACGCAGTATTTT

size: many
V: TRBV9
J: TRBJ2-2
D: TRBD2
CDR3: CASSGFAGGIVTGELFF
DNA: TGTGCCAGCAGCGGGTTCGCGGGAGGGATTGTCACCGGGGAGCTGTTTTTT

size: once
V: TRBV9
J: TRBJ2-7
D: .
CDR3: CASSVGTSRYDAIYEQYF
DNA: TGTGCCAGCAGCGTGGGGACTTCACGCTACGATGCTATCTACGAGCAGTACTTC

size: many
V: TRBV9
J: TRBJ2-3
D: .
CDR3: CASSVAVGLDTQYF
DNA: TGTGCCAGCAGCGTAGCAGTAGGGTTGGATACGCAGTATTTT

size: many
V: TRBV9
J: TRBJ1-2
D: .
CDR3: CASNDGAQSRYGYTF
DNA: TGTGCCAGCAACGACGGGGCCCAGTCTCGCTATGGCTACACCTTC

size: many
V: TRBV9
J: TRBJ2-2
D: .
CDR3: CASSLRNTGELFF
DNA: TGTGCCAGCAGCCTTCGGAACACCGGGGAGCTGTTTTTT

size: many
V: TRBV9
J: TRBJ2-1
D: .
CDR3: CASSLRSGSSYNEQFF
DNA: TGTGCCAGCAGCCTACGGAGTGGGAGCTCCTACAATGAGCAGTTCTTC

size: many
V: TRBV9
J: TRBJ2-5
D: .
CDR3: CASSVASLQETQYF
DNA: TGTGCCAGCAGCGTAGCGAGCCTTCAAGAGACCCAGTACTTC

size: many
V: TRBV9
J: TRBJ1-6
D: .
CDR3: CASSDQSSYNSPLHF
DNA: TGTGCCAGCAGCGATCAAAGCTCCTATAATTCACCCCTCCACTTT

size: many
V: TRBV9
J: TRBJ1-1
D: .
CDR3: CASSVGSSGFTEAFF
DNA: TGTGCCAGCAGCGTAGGGTCCTCTGGATTCACTGAAGCTTTCTTT

size: many
V: TRBV9
J: TRBJ2-1
D: .
CDR3: CASSVGGGPTKQFF
DNA: TGTGCCAGCAGCGTAGGTGGGGGTCCGACGAAGCAGTTCTTC

size: many
V: TRBV9
J: TRBJ2-3
D: .
CDR3: CASSGRITDTQYF
DNA: TGTGCCAGCAGCGGTAGAATCACAGATACGCAGTATTTT

size: many
V: TRBV9
J: TRBJ1-6
D: TRBD1
CDR3: CASSVGGQGYSPLHF
DNA: TGTGCCAGCAGCGTAGGGGGACAGGGATATTCACCCCTCCACTTT

size: many
V: TRBV9
J: TRBJ2-7
D: .
CDR3: CASSGGAAGGHEQYF
DNA: TGTGCCAGCAGCGGGGGGGCTGCCGGGGGGCACGAGCAGTACTTC

size: many
V: TRBV9
J: TRBJ2-3
D: TRBD1
CDR3: CASSARQGTTDTQYF
DNA: TGTGCCAGCAGCGCGAGACAGGGAACCACAGATACGCAGTATTTT

size: many
V: TRBV9
J: TRBJ2-7
D: .
CDR3: CASSPQDGEQYF
DNA: TGTGCCAGCAGCCCCCAAGACGGCGAGCAGTACTTC

size: .
V: TRBV9
J: TRBJ2-1
D: .
CDR3: CASSVGAPYNEQFF
DNA: TGTGCCAGCAGCGTAGGGGCACCGTACAATGAGCAGTTCTTC

size: many
V: TRBV9
J: TRBJ2-2
D: .
CDR3: CASSVFGDTGELFF
DNA: TGTGCCAGCAGCGTATTCGGGGATACCGGGGAGCTGTTTTTT

size: few
V: TRBV9
J: TRBJ2-6
D: TRBD1
CDR3: CASSATGGGFGANVLTF
DNA: TGTGCCAGCAGTGCGACAGGGGGCGGGTTTGGGGCCAACGTCCTGACTTTC

size: many
V: TRBV9
J: TRBJ2-1
D: .
CDR3: CASSVEAGAGLNEQFF
DNA: TGTGCCAGCAGCGTAGAGGCGGGGGCAGGCCTCAATGAGCAGTTCTTC

size: many
V: TRBV9
J: TRBJ1-4
D: TRBD1
CDR3: CASSVRETGIGEKLFF
DNA: TGTGCCAGCAGCGTTCGGGAGACAGGGATCGGTGAAAAACTGTTTTTT